This T cell receptor (beta chain) was profiled in a study of Ad26.COV2.S vaccination and SARS-CoV-2 variants. Background on the study: A COV1001 Ad26.COV2.S trial-arm participant provided the sample.

The CDR3 totals 16 residues. V lost 2 bases, J lost 2 bases, and 7 bases stayed unmatched. CDR1 KGHDR and CDR2 SFDVKD come from the germline V gene. The repertoire was sequenced with immunoSEQ multiplex PCR; TCRdb's copy has only in-frame clones and lacks some. In the table there are 400,000 to 450,000 clones, 90% of which are singletons. Specified treatment: 19 received Ad26.COV2.S at low or high dose, single or two shots; 5 received placebo; per-sample allocation not given. The investigators took samples on day 63 after the first vaccine or placebo injection. Boston hosted the donor, who was an adult aged 18-55 years.

This receptor was taken from a person between 18 and 65 years old who received the Ad26.COV2.S COVID-19 vaccine or a placebo. The chain links TRBV24-1 to TRBJ2-5, with TRBD2 matching over 7 bases. Sequenced material: peripheral blood, taken in a trial of Ad26.COV2.S vaccine versus placebo. For the CDR3, the DNA is TGTGCCACCAGTGATTCTGGCGGGGGTACTCAAGAGACCCAGTACTTC. It translates to CATSDSGGGTQETQYF.